These 23 T cell receptor beta chains came from one sample sequenced in a study of cytomegalovirus exposure and HLA in healthy donors. The PCR was carried out with 60 Vbeta primers and 13 Jbeta primers. Some clones are missing from TCRdb's copy, which holds only in-frame ones; the method was immunoSEQ multiplex PCR. The table lists 130,000 or so clones, about 77% of them singletons, with over 1.3% in the top ten. Sequencing used PBMCs. The receptors shown here come from a woman between 35 and 50 years old in good health and CMV-seronegative.

The DNA of the CDR3 is TGTGCCACCGATACTCCTGGAGGTGGCTATGGCTACACCTTC. Residues: CATDTPGGGYGYTF. The chain joins TRBV10-3 to TRBJ1-2; no reliable D call. CDR1 and CDR2 (germline): ENHRY, SYGVKD. Between the trimmed V and J ends, which lost 10 bases and 4 bases, there was a span of 19 bases. The CDR3 consists of 14 residues.

This clone was counted once. This chain connects TRBV28 to TRBJ1-1, with 7 nucleotides matching TRBD1. V was clipped by 2 bases and J by 5 bases; unmatched bases: 8. Germline values: CDR1 MDHEN, CDR2 SYDVKM. The CDR3 covers 15 residues. The CDR3 loop reads CASSLPNRGRTEAFF. DNA for the CDR3: TGTGCCAGCAGTTTACCCAACAGGGGACGGACTGAAGCTTTCTTT. Filled out from reference TRBV28 and TRBJ1-1, the complete variable domain reads DVKVTQSSRYLVKRTGEKVFLECVQDMDHENMFWYRQDPGLGLRLIYFSYDVKMKEKGDIPEGYSVSREKKERFSLILESASTNQTSMYLCASSLPNRGRTEAFFGQGTRLTVV.

The chain employs TRBV6-6 and TRBJ1-1, with 7 bases that match TRBD1. Unmatched junction bases numbered 4, after V lost 5 bases and J lost 1 base. Germline V gene sequence: CDR1 MNHNY, CDR2 SVGAGI (reference sequence). CDR3 length: 14 residues. CDR3 sequence reads: CASSQGTANTEAFF. For the CDR3, the DNA is TGTGCCAGCAGTCAAGGGACAGCGAACACTGAAGCTTTCTTT.

Turning to this clone: At one end, the junction sequence differs from germline, possibly due to a read error. V usage is TRBV7-7 and J usage is TRBJ2-1; the match to TRBD2 covers 9 bases. Germline V gives CDR1 SSHAT, CDR2 FNYEAQ (reference sequence). The CDR3 consists of 17 residues. CDR3 amino acids: CASSLDPGSGGNNEQFF. The DNA of the CDR3 is TGTGCTAGCAGCTTAGATCCGGGTAGCGGGGGTAACAATGAGCAGTTCTTC.

The table lists this clone with a few counts. The rearrangement links TRBV5-1 to TRBJ2-7; D not resolved. Trimming pared 0 bases from V and 3 bases from J, leaving 13 bases between. The germline V gene has CDR1 SGHRS and CDR2 YFSETQ. The CDR3 covers 15 residues. The DNA for the CDR3 is TGCGCCAGCAGCTTGGAGCAGGCTTGGCACTACGAGCAGTACTTC. It is translated as CASSLEQAWHYEQYF.

This rearrangement joins TRBV7-9 to TRBJ1-6; a weak D match, TRBD1 (5 bases). V dropped 1 base and J dropped 9 bases, with 13 bases sitting between them. There are 15 residues in the CDR3. Germline CDR1 is SEHNR and CDR2 is FQNEAQ (reference sequence). The CDR3 sequence is CASSLGSQGGSPLHF. The CDR3 bases are TGTGCCAGCAGCTTAGGATCGCAGGGAGGTTCACCCCTCCACTTT.

This clone was observed a handful of times. V usage is TRBV5-6 and J usage is TRBJ1-2, with 8 bases identical to TRBD1. Germline V gene data show CDR1 as SGHDT and CDR2 as YYEEEE. V dropped 0 bases and J dropped 3; count of bases not matched to a gene: 1. The CDR3 spans 14 residues. The CDR3 protein is CASSLVGQDYGYTF. The CDR3 nucleotides are TGTGCCAGCAGCTTGGTGGGACAGGACTATGGCTACACCTTC.

V is TRBV2 and J is TRBJ1-2; TRBD1 might be the D (6 bases). Trimming removed 3 bases at V and 6 bases at J, with 20 bases between. Germline-derived CDR1 and CDR2 are SNHLY and FYNNEI. The CDR3 consists of 16 residues. The CDR3 nucleotides read TGTGCCAGCAGTGACCTCGAAGGACAGACAAGCCATGGCTACACCTTC. Its protein is CASSDLEGQTSHGYTF.

V usage is TRBV2 and J usage is TRBJ2-2, with 15 nucleotides matching TRBD2. The junction had 8 bases not matched to a gene; V was cut back by 3 bases and J by 3 bases. The germline CDR1 and CDR2 sequences are SNHLY and FYNNEI. CDR3 size: 19 residues. This chain's CDR3 is CASSDVGLAGGWYTGELFF. CDR3 coding DNA: TGTGCCAGCAGTGACGTTGGACTAGCGGGGGGGTGGTACACCGGGGAGCTGTTTTTT.

The CDR3 region is CASSFWTGQNTEAFF. The DNA of the CDR3 is TGTGCCAGCAGCTTCTGGACAGGGCAGAACACTGAAGCTTTCTTT. V gene TRBV7-9 combines with J gene TRBJ1-1; 8 positions agree with TRBD1. Germline V gene lookup returns CDR1 SEHNR and CDR2 FQNEAQ (reference sequence). V lost 3 bases, J lost 1 base, and 4 bases stayed unmatched. This CDR3 spans 15 amino acids.

CDR3 sequence (DNA): TGTGCCAGAAGCTGGGGGTCTTGGCGGGGGAACTACGAGCAGTACTTC. It is translated as CARSWGSWRGNYEQYF. This chain connects TRBV5-3 to TRBJ2-7; 7 bases align to TRBD2. TRBV5-3 is given ORF status, its function remaining uncertain. This CDR3 is built from 16 residues. The J segment lost 3 bases and the V segment lost 3 bases, leaving 12 bases of the junction unmatched.

This chain connects TRBV5-6 to TRBJ2-5, with TRBD2 matching 9 bases. Germline V gene sequence: CDR1 SGHDT, CDR2 YYEEEE. CDR3 length equals 16 residues. V dropped 0 bases and J dropped 4; count of bases not matched to a gene: 7. The CDR3 DNA reads TGTGCCAGCAGCTTGGCCCCGGGACTAGCAGTAGAGACCCAGTACTTC. Amino acid sequence: CASSLAPGLAVETQYF.

CDR3 sequence: CASSLQTGTGESKLFF. CDR3 coding DNA: TGTGCCAGCAGCCTCCAAACCGGGACAGGGGAGTCAAAACTGTTTTTT. The V call is TRBV7-9, the J call TRBJ1-4; TRBD1 aligns across 10 bases. Trimming at V came to 5 bases and at J to 10 bases, leaving 13 bases not matched to a gene. This CDR3 comprises 16 residues. Germline CDR1 and CDR2: SEHNR and FQNEAQ (reference sequence).

The rearrangement uses TRBV18 and TRBJ1-4, with D uncertain. CDR1 is KGHSH and CDR2 is LQKENI in the germline V gene. Trimming pared 1 base from V and 0 bases from J, leaving 9 bases between. This CDR3 is 16 amino acids long. The CDR3 protein is CASSPLGSSTNEKLFF. Here the CDR3 DNA reads TGTGCCAGCTCACCACTGGGCTCGTCAACTAATGAAAAACTGTTTTTT.

CDR3 DNA: TGCGCCAGCAAAGGGGACACTGAAGCTTTCTTT. Its protein product is CASKGDTEAFF. The chain combines TRBV5-1 with TRBJ1-1, with TRBD1 as a possible D gene (5 bases). Trimming shortened V by 6 bases and J by 3 bases, and 6 bases separated the two germline ends. There are 11 residues in the CDR3. Germline lookup yields CDR1 SGHRS and CDR2 YFSETQ.

In its sample, this clone was seen a few times. This chain links TRBV27 with TRBJ2-7; 7 bases line up with TRBD1. Germline CDR1 MNHEY, CDR2 SMNVEV (reference sequence). V was pared by 2 bases and J by 2 bases, with 6 bases of the junction left unmatched. This CDR3 is built from 15 residues. The CDR3 coding sequence is TGTGCCAGCAGTTTACGACAGGGAAACCCCTACGAGCAGTACTTC. It yields the protein CASSLRQGNPYEQYF.

The chain recombines TRBV5-4 with TRBJ2-2; D ambiguous. Per germline, CDR1 SGHNT and CDR2 YYREEE (reference sequence). V lost 0 bases and J 1 base, leaving 7 bases between the germline ends. The CDR3 covers 15 residues. The CDR3 loop is CASSLAGRNTGELFF. The CDR3 bases are TGTGCCAGCAGCTTGGCCGGTAGGAACACCGGGGAGCTGTTTTTT.

The CDR3 here is CASSPGRGYNEQFF. The CDR3 DNA sequence: TGTGCCAGCAGTCCAGGGCGGGGGTACAATGAGCAGTTCTTC. The chain uses TRBV28 and TRBJ2-1; TRBD2 aligns across 7 bases. Germline V gene lookup returns CDR1 MDHEN and CDR2 SYDVKM. With V trimmed by 5 bases and J by 4 bases, 5 bases remained unmatched. The CDR3 is 14 residues long.

J is TRBJ2-1 and V is TRBV18, with TRBD2 matching over 8 bases. With V trimmed by 2 bases and J by 8 bases, 5 bases remained unmatched. This CDR3 region has 14 residues. Germline-derived CDR1 and CDR2 are KGHSH and LQKENI. The CDR3 sequence: CASSPNGGAHEQFF. The DNA for the CDR3 is TGTGCCAGCTCACCAAACGGGGGGGCCCATGAGCAGTTCTTC.

The chain uses TRBV30 and TRBJ1-5, with D unclear. Trimming took 5 bases from V and 7 from J, leaving 9 bases between them. The CDR3 sequence is 11 residues long. Germline V gene sequence: CDR1 GTSNPN, CDR2 SVGIG (reference sequence). CDR3 nucleotides: TGTGCCTGGGGGGAGAGCCAGCCCCAGCATTTT. Protein: CAWGESQPQHF.

This chain links TRBV9 with TRBJ1-5; TRBD1 agrees at 9 bases. The germline V gene has CDR1 SGDLS and CDR2 YYNGEE. J gave up 5 bases and V 4 bases, and 7 bases lay outside the gene matches. This CDR3 comprises 15 residues. DNA of the CDR3: TGTGCCAGCAGCCTAACAGGGGGCCCTGATCAGCCCCAGCATTTT. Amino acids: CASSLTGGPDQPQHF. Drawing the rest from reference TRBV9 and TRBJ1-5, the complete variable domain is DSGVTQTPKHLITATGQRVTLRCSPRSGDLSVYWYQQSLDQGLQFLIQYYNGEERAKGNILERFSAQQFPDLHSELNLSSLELGDSALYFCASSLTGGPDQPQHFGDGTRLSIL.

The chain combines TRBV19 with TRBJ1-3, with TRBD1 identical over 7 bases. CDR3 length: 16 residues. CDR1 and CDR2 (germline): LNHDA, SQIVND (reference sequence). V shed 4 bases, J shed 4 bases, and the junction held 10 bases outside the gene matches. This chain's CDR3 is CASSTHPRQGGNTIYF. CDR3 nucleotide sequence: TGTGCCAGTAGTACCCACCCCAGACAGGGAGGAAACACCATATATTTT. Variable domain in full (rest from reference TRBV19 and TRBJ1-3): DGGITQSPKYLFRKEGQNVTLSCEQNLNHDAMYWYRQDPGQGLRLIYYSQIVNDFQKGDIAEGYSVSREKKESFPLTVTSAQKNPTAFYLCASSTHPRQGGNTIYFGEGSWLTVV.

This clone was observed a single time. Relative to the germline gene, one junction end is altered; a read error may explain this. V is TRBV6-5 and J is TRBJ2-5, with D maybe TRBD1 (6 bases). This CDR3 is built from 16 residues. Germline values: CDR1 MNHEY, CDR2 SVGAGI. CDR3 loop: CASNYSKQGPSGTQYF. Here the CDR3 DNA reads TGTGCCAGCAATTACTCGAAACAGGGACCCAGCGGGACCCAGTACTTC.